Below, 21 T cell receptor beta chains from the same sample are listed, as sequenced in a study of blood T cell repertoires in COVID-19. Some clones are missing from TCRdb's copy, which holds only in-frame ones; the method was immunoSEQ multiplex PCR. The table records under 300,000 clones, roughly 89% of them present only once. Sequencing input: peripheral blood. Receptors were obtained from a man aged 45-60 years with acute or convalescent COVID-19.

In nucleotides, the CDR3 is TGTGCCAGTAGTATGCTTTGGGGGAGCTCGGGGGAGCAGTATTTT. The encoded protein is CASSMLWGSSGEQYF. This chain joins TRBV19 and TRBJ2-3, with a tentative D call TRBD2 (6 bases). CDR1 is LNHDA, CDR2 SQIVND, per germline (reference sequence). Trimming removed 3 bases from V and 11 bases from J, with 21 bases in between. This CDR3 is built from 15 residues.

V gene TRBV29-1 combines with J gene TRBJ1-2; weak D call: TRBD1 (6 bases). This CDR3 region has 13 residues. Germline V gene data show CDR1 as SQVTM and CDR2 as ANQGSEA. Trimming pared 6 bases from V and 0 bases from J, leaving 11 bases between. DNA for the CDR3: TGCAGCGTAGCGAGGGGGACTAACTATGGCTACACCTTC. Translated, it gives CSVARGTNYGYTF.

V usage is TRBV30 and J usage is TRBJ1-2, with TRBD1 as a possible D gene (5 bases). Germline V CDR1 and CDR2: GTSNPN, SVGIG (reference sequence). Trimming pared 5 bases from V and 8 bases from J, leaving 9 bases between. CDR3 length equals 10 residues. The CDR3 spells CAWGGRGYTF. In DNA, the CDR3 is TGTGCCTGGGGGGGGAGAGGCTACACCTTC.

The chain links TRBV9 to TRBJ2-3, with 7 nucleotides matching TRBD2. The length of the CDR3 is 15 residues. In germline, CDR1 is SGDLS, CDR2 YYNGEE. V lost 4 bases, J lost 5 bases, and 10 bases stayed unmatched. For the CDR3, the DNA is TGTGCCAGCAGCCAAGCCAGCGGGGAGAGAGATACGCAGTATTTT. This gives the protein CASSQASGERDTQYF. The variable domain in full, completed from reference TRBV9 and TRBJ2-3, reads DSGVTQTPKHLITATGQRVTLRCSPRSGDLSVYWYQQSLDQGLQFLIQYYNGEERAKGNILERFSAQQFPDLHSELNLSSLELGDSALYFCASSQASGERDTQYFGPGTRLTVL.

The chain has TRBV5-1 and TRBJ2-7; TRBD1 matches at 7 bases. Trimming removed 7 bases from V and 3 bases from J; junction bases left unmatched: 1. Germline-derived CDR1 and CDR2 are SGHRS and YFSETQ. The CDR3 consists of 11 residues. The CDR3 sequence is CASGTDYEQYF. The CDR3 nucleotides are TGCGCCAGCGGGACAGACTACGAGCAGTACTTC.

This rearrangement joins TRBV5-4 to TRBJ1-4; perhaps TRBD1 as D (6 bases). Germline V gene lookup returns CDR1 SGHNT and CDR2 YYREEE (reference sequence). The CDR3 covers 15 residues. Trimming took 5 bases from V and 3 from J, leaving 14 bases between them. This CDR3 is CASRPTAGANEKLFF. Written as DNA, the CDR3 is TGTGCCAGCAGACCGACGGCAGGGGCTAATGAAAAACTGTTTTTT.

The sample holds one count of this clone. The chain recombines TRBV2 with TRBJ1-4; possibly TRBD1 for D (6 bases). Looked up from germline, CDR1 is SNHLY and CDR2 is FYNNEI. CDR3 size: 15 residues. The V end lost 4 bases, the J end lost 4 bases, and 13 bases lay between the germline ends. CDR3 sequence reads: CASSGGQGRNEKLFF. CDR3 DNA sequence: TGTGCCAGCAGTGGGGGGCAGGGTCGTAATGAAAAACTGTTTTTT. Complete variable domain (other parts from reference TRBV2 and TRBJ1-4): EPEVTQTPSHQVTQMGQEVILRCVPISNHLYFYWYRQILGQKVEFLVSFYNNEISEKSEIFDDQFSVERPDGSNFTLKIRSTKLEDSAMYFCASSGGQGRNEKLFFGSGTQLSVL.

The chain is built from TRBV5-1 and TRBJ2-7; 8 nucleotides align to TRBD2. The V gene end was trimmed by 1 base and the J gene end by 7 bases; junction bases not matched to a gene: 7. CDR1 is SGHRS, CDR2 YFSETQ, per germline. The CDR3 is 14 residues long. The CDR3 DNA is TGCGCCAGCAGCTTGAATGGGGTAGCGGGGGAGCAGTACTTC. Encoded protein: CASSLNGVAGEQYF.

The chain is built from TRBV30 and TRBJ2-1, with D perhaps matching TRBD2 (7 bases). In germline, CDR1 is GTSNPN, CDR2 SVGIG (reference sequence). CDR3 length: 13 residues. Trimming cost V 7 bases and J 8 bases, with 18 bases left between them. The CDR3 region is CASMSGGAHEQFF. The CDR3 region has the DNA TGTGCCTCCATGAGTGGGGGGGCTCATGAGCAGTTCTTC.

This clone has at least ten counts. The CDR3 here is CASTTTGQPFPFF. Here the CDR3 DNA reads TGTGCCAGCACTACGACGGGACAGCCCTTTCCGTTCTTC. The chain links TRBV2 to TRBJ2-1; TRBD1 agrees at 7 bases. V dropped 7 bases and J dropped 15; count of bases not matched to a gene: 15. This CDR3 region has 13 residues. Germline lookup yields CDR1 SNHLY and CDR2 FYNNEI. Full variable domain (missing parts from reference TRBV2 and TRBJ2-1): EPEVTQTPSHQVTQMGQEVILRCVPISNHLYFYWYRQILGQKVEFLVSFYNNEISEKSEIFDDQFSVERPDGSNFTLKIRSTKLEDSAMYFCASTTTGQPFPFFGPGTRLTVL.

The gene calls are TRBV5-6 and TRBJ2-5; D not certain. V dropped 1 base and J dropped 4 bases, with 11 bases sitting between them. Germline V gene sequence: CDR1 SGHDT, CDR2 YYEEEE. The CDR3 loop spans 14 amino acids. This chain's CDR3 is CASSLREALETQYF. The CDR3 nucleotides are TGTGCCAGCAGCTTGCGTGAGGCGTTAGAGACCCAGTACTTC.

This clone was recorded a few times. The rearrangement links TRBV30 to TRBJ1-5; D not certain. Per the germline V gene, CDR1 is GTSNPN and CDR2 is SVGIG (reference sequence). The CDR3 sequence is 13 residues long. The germline V and J ends were trimmed by 3 bases and 3 bases, with 9 bases remaining between them. The CDR3 nucleotides read TGTGCCTGGAGCAACCGGGACAATCAGCCCCAGCATTTT. This translates into CAWSNRDNQPQHF.

The genes are TRBV6-5 and TRBJ1-5; possibly TRBD1 for D (5 bases). V was cut by 6 bases and J by 9 bases, with 18 bases left in between. CDR3 length: 14 residues. Germline V gives CDR1 MNHEY, CDR2 SVGAGI. In nucleotides, the CDR3 is TGTGCCAGCAGGGGGAGGGACCCTATTTGGCCCCAGCATTTT. This sequence encodes CASRGRDPIWPQHF.

The chain links TRBV11-2 to TRBJ2-7; TRBD1 matches 12 bases. The CDR3 runs 17 residues. Trimming took 5 bases from V and 3 from J; bases not matched to a gene: 11. The germline V gene has CDR1 SGHAT and CDR2 FQNNGV. The CDR3 region is CASSRLTGTGGFYEQYF. The CDR3 DNA reads as TGTGCCAGCAGCCGACTCACCGGGACAGGGGGCTTCTACGAGCAGTACTTC.

The chain has TRBV6-1 and TRBJ2-4; TRBD1 is a possible D gene (5 bases). The CDR3 runs to 14 residues. The germline V gene encodes CDR1 MNHNS and CDR2 SASEGT. V was trimmed by 2 bases and J by 8 bases, leaving 13 bases between them. CDR3 protein: CASSEFRVGYIQYF. The CDR3 DNA sequence: TGTGCCAGCAGTGAATTCAGGGTAGGGTACATTCAGTACTTC.

The V gene is TRBV18, the J gene TRBJ2-7; tentative D call: TRBD2 (6 bases). The CDR3 sequence is 15 residues long. In germline, CDR1 is KGHSH, CDR2 LQKENI. The V end lost 6 bases, the J end lost 2 bases, and 17 bases lay between the germline ends. The CDR3 reads CASSRRLEGTYEQYF. As DNA, the CDR3 is TGTGCCAGCTCCCGTAGACTAGAGGGGACCTACGAGCAGTACTTC.

The chain carries TRBV7-8 and TRBJ2-5, with D possibly being TRBD2 (6 bases). Germline V gives CDR1 SGHVS, CDR2 FQNEAQ. The CDR3 is made up of 15 amino acids. The V end was cut by 6 bases, the J end by 4 bases, with 18 bases between. CDR3 sequence reads: CASSRPARGSETQYF. CDR3 in DNA: TGTGCCAGCAGTCGACCCGCGCGGGGTTCAGAGACCCAGTACTTC.

This clone has just one count. J is TRBJ2-6 and V is TRBV5-1; TRBD2 is a possible D gene (6 bases). V dropped 5 bases and J dropped 0 bases, with 15 bases sitting between them. This CDR3 comprises 17 residues. The germline V gene encodes CDR1 SGHRS and CDR2 YFSETQ. In DNA, the CDR3 is TGCGCCAGCAGATACGGGGGACCGAGCTCTGGGGCCAACGTCCTGACTTTC. This sequence encodes CASRYGGPSSGANVLTF. Looking up the rest from reference TRBV5-1 and TRBJ2-6 gives the full variable domain: KAGVTQTPRYLIKTRGQQVTLSCSPISGHRSVSWYQQTPGQGLQFLFEYFSETQRNKGNFPGRFSGRQFSNSRSEMNVSTLELGDSALYLCASRYGGPSSGANVLTFGAGSRLTVL.

A single count supports this clone. V is TRBV7-2 and J is TRBJ2-3; the match to TRBD1 covers 10 bases. Germline V gives CDR1 SGHTA, CDR2 FQGNSA. This CDR3 is built from 15 residues. V was clipped by 5 bases and J by 3 bases; unmatched bases: 5. Here the CDR3 reads CASSPRQGATDTQYF. DNA for the CDR3: TGTGCCAGCAGCCCCCGACAGGGGGCAACAGATACGCAGTATTTT.

The rearrangement uses TRBV3-1 (or the pseudogene TRBV3-2) and TRBJ1-2; D perhaps matches TRBD1 (5 bases). The V and J ends lost 4 bases and 8 bases respectively, with 11 bases between them. The CDR3 has 12 residues. Germline CDR1 is LGHDT and CDR2 is YNNKEL (reference sequence). CDR3 residues: CASSRRRGGYTF. CDR3 nucleotide sequence: TGTGCCAGCAGCCGACGACGGGGGGGCTACACCTTC.

The V call is TRBV18, the J call TRBJ1-2, with D possibly being TRBD1 (5 bases). Per the germline V gene, CDR1 is KGHSH and CDR2 is LQKENI. Trimming took 4 bases from V and 3 from J, leaving 15 bases between them. This CDR3 is built from 15 residues. The CDR3 DNA reads TGTGCCAGCTCACGCGTGCCAGGGCCCCACTATGGCTACACCTTC. Translation: CASSRVPGPHYGYTF.